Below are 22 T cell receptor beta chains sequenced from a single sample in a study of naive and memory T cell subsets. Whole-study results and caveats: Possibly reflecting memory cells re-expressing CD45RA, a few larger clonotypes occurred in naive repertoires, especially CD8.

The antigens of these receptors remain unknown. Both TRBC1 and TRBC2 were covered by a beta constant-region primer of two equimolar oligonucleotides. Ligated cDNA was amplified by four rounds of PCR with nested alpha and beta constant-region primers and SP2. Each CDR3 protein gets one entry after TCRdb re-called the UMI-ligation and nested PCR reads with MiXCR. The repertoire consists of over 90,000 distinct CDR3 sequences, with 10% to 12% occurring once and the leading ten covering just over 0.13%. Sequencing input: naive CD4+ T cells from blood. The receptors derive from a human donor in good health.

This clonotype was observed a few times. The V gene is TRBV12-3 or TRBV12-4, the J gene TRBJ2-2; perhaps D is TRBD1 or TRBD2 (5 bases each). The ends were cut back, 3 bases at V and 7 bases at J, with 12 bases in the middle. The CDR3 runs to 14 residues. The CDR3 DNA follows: TGTGCCAGCAGTTTCGGGCCTGGGGGCGGGGAGCTGTTTTTT. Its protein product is CASSFGPGGGELFF.

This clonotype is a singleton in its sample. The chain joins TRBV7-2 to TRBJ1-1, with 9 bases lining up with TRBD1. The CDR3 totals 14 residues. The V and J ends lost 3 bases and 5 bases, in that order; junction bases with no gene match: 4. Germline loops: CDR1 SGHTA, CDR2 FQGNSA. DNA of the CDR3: TGTGCCAGCAGCTTCCGGGACAGGGTAACTGAAGCTTTCTTT. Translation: CASSFRDRVTEAFF.

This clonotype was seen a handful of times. This chain's CDR3 is CSLSSQGAPREQYF. The CDR3 DNA follows: TGCAGCCTCAGCTCACAGGGAGCTCCCCGCGAGCAGTACTTC. The chain links TRBV20-1 to TRBJ2-7; D may be TRBD1 (6 bases). The CDR3 is 14 amino acids. Germline values: CDR1 DFQATT, CDR2 SNEGSKA (reference sequence).

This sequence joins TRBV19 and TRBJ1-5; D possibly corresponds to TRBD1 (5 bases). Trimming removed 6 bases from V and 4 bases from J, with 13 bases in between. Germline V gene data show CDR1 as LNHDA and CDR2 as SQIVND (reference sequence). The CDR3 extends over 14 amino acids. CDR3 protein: CASRLTGNNQPQHF. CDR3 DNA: TGTGCCAGTAGGTTAACAGGAAATAATCAGCCCCAGCATTTT.

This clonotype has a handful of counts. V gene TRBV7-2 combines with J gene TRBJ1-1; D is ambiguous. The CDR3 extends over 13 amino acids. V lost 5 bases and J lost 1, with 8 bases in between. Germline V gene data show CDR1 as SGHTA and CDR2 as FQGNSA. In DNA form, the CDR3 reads TGTGCCAGCAGCCCTTGGCAGAACACTGAAGCTTTCTTT. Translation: CASSPWQNTEAFF.

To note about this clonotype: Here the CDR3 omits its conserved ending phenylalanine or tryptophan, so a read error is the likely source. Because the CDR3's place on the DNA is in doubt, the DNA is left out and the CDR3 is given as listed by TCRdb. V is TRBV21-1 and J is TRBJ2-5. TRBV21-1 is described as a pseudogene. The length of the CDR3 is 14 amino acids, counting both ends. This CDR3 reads CASSKVGGSETQYS.

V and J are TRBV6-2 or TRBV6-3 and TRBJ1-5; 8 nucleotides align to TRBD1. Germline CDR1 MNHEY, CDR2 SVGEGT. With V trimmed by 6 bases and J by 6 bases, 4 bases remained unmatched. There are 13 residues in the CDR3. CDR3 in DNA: TGTGCCAGCAGGCAGGGGGCTGGTCAGCCCCAGCATTTT. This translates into CASRQGAGQPQHF.

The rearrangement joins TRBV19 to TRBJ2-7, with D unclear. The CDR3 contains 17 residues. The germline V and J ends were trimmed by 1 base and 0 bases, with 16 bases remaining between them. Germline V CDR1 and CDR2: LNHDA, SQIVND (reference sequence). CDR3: CASSIVSATESSYEQYF. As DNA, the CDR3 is TGTGCCAGTAGTATAGTGTCGGCGACGGAGAGCTCCTACGAGCAGTACTTC.

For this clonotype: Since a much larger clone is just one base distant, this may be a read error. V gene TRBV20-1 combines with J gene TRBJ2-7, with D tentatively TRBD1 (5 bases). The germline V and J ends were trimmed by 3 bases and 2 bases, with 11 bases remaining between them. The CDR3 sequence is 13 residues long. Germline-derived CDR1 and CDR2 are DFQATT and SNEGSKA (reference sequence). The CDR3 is CSARAGLAYEQYF. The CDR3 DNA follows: TGCAGTGCTAGGGCAGGGTTAGCCTACGAGCAGTACTTC.

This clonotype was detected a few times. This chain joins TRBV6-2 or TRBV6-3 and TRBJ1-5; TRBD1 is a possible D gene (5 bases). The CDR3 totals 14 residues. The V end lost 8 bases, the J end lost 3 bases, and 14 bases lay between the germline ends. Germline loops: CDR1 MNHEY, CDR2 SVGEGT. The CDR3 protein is CASSGQGPNQPQHF. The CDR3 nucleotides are TGTGCCAGCTCGGGGCAGGGACCCAATCAGCCCCAGCATTTT.

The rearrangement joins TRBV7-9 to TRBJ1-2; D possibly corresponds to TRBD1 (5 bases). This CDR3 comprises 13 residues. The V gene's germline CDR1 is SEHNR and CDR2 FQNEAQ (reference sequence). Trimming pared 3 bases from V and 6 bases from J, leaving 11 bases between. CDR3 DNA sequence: TGTGCCAGCAGCTTGTCAACAGGCGATGGCTACACCTTC. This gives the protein CASSLSTGDGYTF.

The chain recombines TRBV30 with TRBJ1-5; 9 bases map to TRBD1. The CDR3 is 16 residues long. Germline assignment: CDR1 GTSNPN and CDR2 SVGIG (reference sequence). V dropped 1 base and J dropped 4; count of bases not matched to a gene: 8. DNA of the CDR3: TGTGCCTGGAGTGCCGACAGGACAGGGGTTAATCAGCCCCAGCATTTT. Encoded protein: CAWSADRTGVNQPQHF.

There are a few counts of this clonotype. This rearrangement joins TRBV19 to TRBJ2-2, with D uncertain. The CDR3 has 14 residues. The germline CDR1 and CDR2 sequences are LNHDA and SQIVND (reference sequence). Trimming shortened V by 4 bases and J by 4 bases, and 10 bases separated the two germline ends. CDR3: CASSTVQTTGELFF. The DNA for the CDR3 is TGTGCCAGTAGTACCGTACAGACCACCGGGGAGCTGTTTTTT.

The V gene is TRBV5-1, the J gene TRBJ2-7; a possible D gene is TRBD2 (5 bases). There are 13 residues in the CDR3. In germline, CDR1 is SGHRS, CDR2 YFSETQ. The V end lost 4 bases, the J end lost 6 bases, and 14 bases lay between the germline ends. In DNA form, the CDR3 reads TGCGCCAGCAGCCCCGTCTACGGAGGCGAGCAGTACTTC. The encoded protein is CASSPVYGGEQYF.

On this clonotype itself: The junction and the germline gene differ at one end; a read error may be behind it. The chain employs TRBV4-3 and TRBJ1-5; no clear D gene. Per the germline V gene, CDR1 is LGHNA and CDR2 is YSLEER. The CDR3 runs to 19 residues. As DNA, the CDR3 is TGCGTCAGCCAGCCATGGTCGCCAGAGGGCCCTCGGGCAAATCAGCCCCAGCATTTT. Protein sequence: CVSQPWSPEGPRANQPQHF.

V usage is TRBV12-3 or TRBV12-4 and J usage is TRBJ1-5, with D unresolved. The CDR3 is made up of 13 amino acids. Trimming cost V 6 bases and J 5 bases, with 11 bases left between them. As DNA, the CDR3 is TGTGCCAGCAGCTTCCTCCCTTATCAGCCCCAGCATTTT. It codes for CASSFLPYQPQHF.

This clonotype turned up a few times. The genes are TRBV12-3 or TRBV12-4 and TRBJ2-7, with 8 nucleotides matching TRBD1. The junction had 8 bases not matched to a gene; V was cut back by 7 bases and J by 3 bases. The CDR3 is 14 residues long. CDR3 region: CASKLVQGGYEQYF. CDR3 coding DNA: TGTGCCAGCAAACTGGTACAGGGGGGCTACGAGCAGTACTTC.

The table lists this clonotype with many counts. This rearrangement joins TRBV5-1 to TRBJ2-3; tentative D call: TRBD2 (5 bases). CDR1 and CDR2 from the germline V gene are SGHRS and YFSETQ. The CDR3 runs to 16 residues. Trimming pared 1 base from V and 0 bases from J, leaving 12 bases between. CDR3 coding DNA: TGCGCCAGCAGCTTGTTCCGGGGTACTAGCACAGATACGCAGTATTTT. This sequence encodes CASSLFRGTSTDTQYF. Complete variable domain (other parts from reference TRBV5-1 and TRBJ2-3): KAGVTQTPRYLIKTRGQQVTLSCSPISGHRSVSWYQQTPGQGLQFLFEYFSETQRNKGNFPGRFSGRQFSNSRSEMNVSTLELGDSALYLCASSLFRGTSTDTQYFGPGTRLTVL.

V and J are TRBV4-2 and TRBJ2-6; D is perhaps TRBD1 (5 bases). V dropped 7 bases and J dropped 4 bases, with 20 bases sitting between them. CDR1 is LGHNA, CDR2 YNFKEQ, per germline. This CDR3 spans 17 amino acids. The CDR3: CASTKLQGAWGANVLTF. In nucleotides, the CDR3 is TGTGCCAGCACCAAACTGCAGGGTGCGTGGGGGGCCAACGTCCTGACTTTC.

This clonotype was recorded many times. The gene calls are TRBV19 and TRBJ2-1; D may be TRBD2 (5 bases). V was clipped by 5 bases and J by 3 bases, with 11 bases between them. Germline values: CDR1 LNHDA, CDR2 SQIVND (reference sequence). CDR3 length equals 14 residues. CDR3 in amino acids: CASSSLAGYNEQFF. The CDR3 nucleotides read TGTGCCAGTAGTTCTCTGGCGGGCTACAATGAGCAGTTCTTC.

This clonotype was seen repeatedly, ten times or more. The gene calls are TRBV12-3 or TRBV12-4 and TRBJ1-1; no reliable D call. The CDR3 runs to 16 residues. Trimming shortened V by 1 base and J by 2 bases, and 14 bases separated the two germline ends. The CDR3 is CASSLGTRVINTEAFF. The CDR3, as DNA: TGTGCCAGCAGTTTAGGTACACGCGTAATTAACACTGAAGCTTTCTTT.

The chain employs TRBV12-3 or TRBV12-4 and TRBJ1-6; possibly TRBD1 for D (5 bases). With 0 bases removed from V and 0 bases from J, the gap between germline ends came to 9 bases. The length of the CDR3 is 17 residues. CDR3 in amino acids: CASSLAGGSSYNSPLHF. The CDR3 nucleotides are TGTGCCAGCAGTTTAGCGGGGGGGAGCTCCTATAATTCACCCCTCCACTTT.